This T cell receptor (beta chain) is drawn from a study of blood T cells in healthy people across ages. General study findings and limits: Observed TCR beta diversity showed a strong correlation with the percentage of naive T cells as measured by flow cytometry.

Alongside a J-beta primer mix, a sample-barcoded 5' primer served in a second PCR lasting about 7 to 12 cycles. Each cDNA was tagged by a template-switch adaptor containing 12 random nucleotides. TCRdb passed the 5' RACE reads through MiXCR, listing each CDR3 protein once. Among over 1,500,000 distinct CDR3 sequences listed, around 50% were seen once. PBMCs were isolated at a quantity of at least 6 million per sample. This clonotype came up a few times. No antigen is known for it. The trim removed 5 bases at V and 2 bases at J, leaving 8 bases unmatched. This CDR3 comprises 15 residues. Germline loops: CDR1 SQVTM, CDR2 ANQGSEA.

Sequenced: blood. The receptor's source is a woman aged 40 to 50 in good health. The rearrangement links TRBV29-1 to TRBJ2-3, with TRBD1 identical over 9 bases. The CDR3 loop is CSVNRGTGYTDTQYF. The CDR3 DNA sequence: TGCAGCGTTAACCGAGGGACAGGGTACACAGATACGCAGTATTTT.